Listed below are T cell receptor beta chains from one sample, sequenced in a study of blood T cell repertoires in COVID-19. Repertoires were generated with immunoSEQ multiplex PCR, while TCRdb's copy carries only in-frame clones and drops some. The table lists about 210,000 clones, around 81% of them singletons. Sequenced: PBMCs or T cells enriched from blood (not recorded which). Source of these receptors: a woman aged 50 to 60 with acute COVID-19. The CDR3 runs from the conserved cysteine through the conserved F or W. Each record gives: clone size, J gene, CDR3 length, V gene, D gene, CDR3 DNA, CDR3 protein. A D gene is named only where the DNA matches it firmly. Not all rows give a size; the values are once, few, many and, for expanded clones, a class.

- TRBJ1-2 17 TRBV7-2 TRBD1 TGTGCCAGCACCCCCGGGACAGGGGTATCGTTTAACTATGGCTACACCTTC CASTPGTGVSFNYGYTF
- TRBJ2-7 12 TRBV29-1 TRBD1 TGCAGCGCCGGACAGGGATCCTACGAGCAGTACTTC CSAGQGSYEQYF
- TRBJ2-5 15 TRBV9 TRBD2 TGTGCCAGCAGCGTAGGGACTAGCGACCAAGAGACCCAGTACTTC CASSVGTSDQETQYF
- TRBJ2-5 15 TRBV7-3 TRBD2 TGTGCCAGCAGCCTAGCTAGCGGGAGGGAAGAGACCCAGTACTTC CASSLASGREETQYF
- TRBJ2-5 15 TRBV28 TRBD2 TGTGCCAGCACCCGAACTAGCGGGAGAGGAGAGACCCAGTACTTC CASTRTSGRGETQYF
- TRBJ2-1 13 TRBV7-2 TRBD2 TGTGCCAGACATAGCGGGAGGGACAATGAGCAGTTCTTC CARHSGRDNEQFF
- TRBJ2-1 16 TRBV27 TRBD2 TGTGCCTCCACCCTCGGTTGGGACTACCCTATGCATGAGCAGTTCTTC CASTLGWDYPMHEQFF
- TRBJ1-4 16 TRBV7-9 TRBD1 TGTGCCAGCAGCCGACAGGGTTTGGTAGCTAATGAAAAACTGTTTTTT CASSRQGLVANEKLFF
- TRBJ1-1 14 TRBV18 - TGTGCCAGCTCACCGGCAGGGATGAACACTGAAGCTTTCTTT CASSPAGMNTEAFF
- TRBJ1-2 12 TRBV5-6 - TGTGCCAGCAGCTTCAGGGCTGCTGGCTACACCTTC CASSFRAAGYTF
- TRBJ1-5 15 TRBV28 - TGTGCCAGCACCCGGTCAGCAGGGGGCAATCAGCCCCAGCATTTT CASTRSAGGNQPQHF
few TRBJ2-7 16 TRBV18 TRBD1 TGTGCCAGCTCACCACCGATACAGGGGGCCGTGAACGAGCAGTACTTC CASSPPIQGAVNEQYF
- TRBJ2-5 16 TRBV5-1 TRBD1 TGCGCCAGCAGCTTAACCCCGACAGGGGGACAAGAGACCCAGTACTTC CASSLTPTGGQETQYF
few TRBJ2-3 13 TRBV29-1 - TGCAGCTCCCGGCTAGGGAGCGCAGATACGCAGTATTTT CSSRLGSADTQYF
- TRBJ1-4 16 TRBV5-1 TRBD1 TGCGCCAGCAGGCCGGGACAGGGGGACTTTAATGAAAAACTGTTTTTT CASRPGQGDFNEKLFF
few TRBJ2-1 16 TRBV5-4 - TGTGCCAGCAGCCCCCCTAGCGCCAGCTCCTACAATGAGCAGTTCTTC CASSPPSASSYNEQFF
- TRBJ2-7 16 TRBV7-8 TRBD2 TGTGCCAGCAGCCCATCATCCGGGACTACATTTTACGAGCAGTACTTC CASSPSSGTTFYEQYF
once TRBJ1-3 13 TRBV7-8 - TGTGCCAGCAGCTTCGGCAGGGCGAACACCATATATTTT CASSFGRANTIYF
once TRBJ2-3 14 TRBV6-2/TRBV6-3 - TGTGCCAGCAGTTACTCTCGGCGGTCAGATACGCAGTATTTT CASSYSRRSDTQYF
- TRBJ2-7 15 TRBV5-1 - TGCGCCAGCGGCCTAGACCTCACCACCCCCTACGAGCAGTACTTC CASGLDLTTPYEQYF
- TRBJ2-1 14 TRBV5-4 TRBD1 TGTGCCAGCAGCCCGACAGGGTGGTCCAATGAGCAGTTCTTC CASSPTGWSNEQFF
- TRBJ1-4 14 TRBV5-1 - TGCGCCAGCAGCTCGACCAACGCTAGGGAAAAACTGTTTTTT CASSSTNAREKLFF
- TRBJ2-3 16 TRBV7-3 TRBD1 TGTGCCAGCAGCCGGGGACAGGGGTATTACACAGATACGCAGTATTTT CASSRGQGYYTDTQYF
once TRBJ1-6 13 TRBV30 - TGTGCCTTGCAGTGGCAGGTTAATTCACCCCTCCACTTT CALQWQVNSPLHF
- TRBJ2-7 14 TRBV7-2 TRBD1 TGTGCCAGCAGAAACGGACAGGGGGCTTACGAGCAGTACTTC CASRNGQGAYEQYF
- TRBJ2-1 14 TRBV4-3 - TGCGCCAGCAGCCAAGGACATTCCTACAATGAGCAGTTCTTC CASSQGHSYNEQFF
- TRBJ2-2 16 TRBV27 TRBD1 TGTGCCAGCAGTTACACACAGGGGTTGGGGGCCGGGGAGCTGTTTTTT CASSYTQGLGAGELFF
- TRBJ2-7 16 TRBV4-3 - TGCGCCAGCAGCCAAGATCCCGGACTTTCCTCCTACGAGCAGTACTTC CASSQDPGLSSYEQYF
- TRBJ2-7 15 TRBV25-1 - TGTGCCAGCAGTGAGCCCGGGCGCGGGGTCTACGAGCAGTACTTC CASSEPGRGVYEQYF
- TRBJ2-2 15 TRBV4-3 - TGCGCCAGCAGCCAAGGAAGGGGGAATACCGGGGAGCTGTTTTTT CASSQGRGNTGELFF
- TRBJ2-3 16 TRBV4-1 TRBD2 TGCGCCAGCAGCCACAGCGCGGGGGGGACCACAGATACGCAGTATTTT CASSHSAGGTTDTQYF
once TRBJ2-3 17 TRBV7-9 - TGTGCCAGCAGCTGGAGCGCCGTAGCGGCCAGCACAGATACGCAGTATTTT CASSWSAVAASTDTQYF
- TRBJ1-6 15 TRBV19 - TGTGCCAGTAGCCCTTCCGACAGAGATAATTCACCCCTCCACTTT CASSPSDRDNSPLHF
- TRBJ2-1 13 TRBV3-1/TRBV3-2 TRBD1 TGTGCCAGCAGCCAAGGGACAGGGGTCGGGCAGTTCTTC CASSQGTGVGQFF
- TRBJ1-6 16 TRBV5-1 - TGCGCCAGCAGCTTGGGGGCTTCCTCCTATAATTCACCCCTCCACTTT CASSLGASSYNSPLHF
once TRBJ2-7 14 TRBV11-1 - TGTGCCAGCAGCTGGGGGGCTAGCGGTCGCGAGCAGTACTTC CASSWGASGREQYF
- TRBJ2-6 15 TRBV6-5 - TGTGCCAGCACTCTTGGCAGGGCTGGGGCCAACGTCCTGACTTTC CASTLGRAGANVLTF
few TRBJ2-7 12 TRBV12-2 - TGTGCAAGTCGCTCCGACAGTTGCGAGCAGTACTTC CASRSDSCEQYF